The entry that follows covers one T cell receptor (beta chain) sequence. The antigen it binds to is not known. It has no much larger one-base neighbor in the sample; base qualities were not kept. The sample belongs to a study of Tregs in tolerant kidney transplant recipients (dated by TCRdb to about 2019). Study-level background: Related donors were used in the transplants with nonmyeloablative bone marrow transplantation, and mixed chimerism was transient in the human trials. The study used TCRbeta sequencing to identify donor-specific regulatory T cells before combined kidney and bone marrow transplantation, then tracked those cells after transplant. Points the paper makes about the study in general: Biological reproducibility was not directly addressed, though technical replication error appeared minimal. Expanding Tregs with activated donor B cells appeared to identify the most biologically relevant and donor-specific TCRbeta repertoire. In tolerant patients, donor-specific Tregs expanded more than Tregs overall, which suggests antigen-driven rather than nonspecific expansion. For some patients, the PCR primers changed as time went on, which meant samples from those patients could not be compared with one another at the nucleotide level. The study was constrained by small patient numbers, and validation of the findings is required in larger populations and under other immunosuppression protocols.

The V and J ends are trimmed by 1 base and 3 bases, leaving 11 bases between them. The germline V gene provides CDR1 SGHTA and CDR2 FQGNSA. Inclusive of the bounding cysteine and phenylalanine, the CDR3 is 15 residues long. The sequence is cut down to CDR3 DNA, 45 bases in frame from base 1. Interpreted using the paper, the time point label stands for: blood sample drawn before combined kidney and bone marrow transplant. Unstimulated Tregs (CD4+CD25+CD127-), CD4+ non-Tregs (CD4+CD25-), CD4 and CD8 cells were FACS-sorted from thawed PBMCs. Several combined kidney and bone marrow transplant recipients from the ITN036ST trial were included as patients, and samples were available only from these trial subjects. Healthy control blood was processed by Ficoll density gradient to PBMCs and cryopreserved; patient PBMCs were collected before and after transplant. Genomic DNA was extracted from sorted cells with the QIAGEN DNeasy Blood and Tissue Kit for TCRbeta CDR3 sequencing. Through immunoSEQ, high-throughput TCRbeta CDR3 sequencing was done commercially, including PCR amplification with internal controls and bias correction. Per the authors' processing: Unique productive TCRbeta sequences were defined by CDR3 nucleotide sequence when primers matched and otherwise by CDR3 amino acid sequence together with Vbeta and Jbeta genes. Sorting error was corrected by removing sequences shared between sorted populations at a frequency ratio of 2:1 or less, and the remaining shared sequences were assigned to the higher population. Donor-reactive sequences were defined as at least 5-fold expanded in CFSE-low cells versus unstimulated cells, with frequency of at least 0.01% in CFSE-low cells. Jensen-Shannon divergence calculated on the top 100 TCRbeta sequences ranked by frequency was used to measure repertoire divergence. For samples with multiple sequencing runs, sorting error was corrected in each run separately before the runs were combined. TCRdb holds this immuneACCESS table with in-frame rearrangements only. Some clones are missing; in checked studies, unresolved V genes explain under half, and the rest has no known cause. D and trimming were read from the DNA, whereas the V and J calls and clone size are those reported in that table. The sample contains about 83,000 clones, around 98% of them found a single time. Around 0.6% of the sample is held by the ten biggest clonotypes.

The sequence came from a human donor who received a combined kidney and bone marrow transplant. This specimen was CD4+ T cells from blood, taken before the transplant. The chain is made from TRBV7-2 and TRBJ2-3; no confident D gene assignment can be made. The CDR3 in this case is CASSLGSLGTDTQYF. The sequenced DNA: TGTGCCAGCAGCTTAGGTTCGCTCGGTACAGATACGCAGTATTTT.